Here is one T cell receptor beta chain with its context. The antigen is not known. The source of the sample is a study of beta chain features in type 1 diabetes. The isolated RNA, all of it, was reverse transcribed, so expressed TCRB transcripts were what got sequenced. Libraries were prepared by immunoSEQ multiplex PCR; TCRdb keeps only in-frame clonotypes and omits some of them. This table holds roughly 400,000 clones, over 9% found once. Trimming removed 3 bases at V and 4 bases at J, with 4 bases between. Per germline, CDR1 SGHNT and CDR2 YENEEA. The CDR3 totals 12 residues. The study, taken as a whole, reports: Moderate yet significant TCRB CDR3 shortening was seen in Type 1 diabetes patients in all four CD4+ subsets.

The receptor was derived from a man between 25 and 39 years old with type 1 diabetes. What was sequenced was central memory CD4+ T cells from blood. The rearrangement joins TRBV11-3 to TRBJ2-1; D gene ambiguous. CDR3 loop: CASSFGYNEQFF. The CDR3 DNA reads as TGTGCCAGCAGCTTCGGGTACAATGAGCAGTTCTTC. Together with reference TRBV11-3 and TRBJ2-1, the CDR3 gives the full variable domain: EAGVVQSPRYKIIEKKQPVAFWCNPISGHNTLYWYLQNLGQGPELLIRYENEEAVDDSQLPKDRFSAERLKGVDSTLKIQPAELGDSAVYLCASSFGYNEQFFGPGTRLTVL.